This TCR beta chain was recovered during a study of blood T cell repertoires in COVID-19. Across the study: The analysed material was cDNA or gDNA that came from T cells, B-cell-depleted T cells, or PBMCs.

Measured with immunoSEQ multiplex PCR; TCRdb has only the in-frame clones, and not every one. The sample yields 59,000 or so clones, about 86% seen once. This clone was recorded only once. Trimming took 4 bases from V and 3 from J; bases not matched to a gene: 6. Per germline, CDR1 ENHRY and CDR2 SYGVKD. CDR3 length: 14 amino acids. The V call is TRBV10-3, the J call TRBJ2-7; 7 bases map to TRBD1. Sample: peripheral blood. This receptor was taken from a woman older than 75 with active or convalescent COVID-19. CDR3 coding DNA: TGTGCCATCAGTGTAGGGACAGACTTCTACGAGCAGTACTTC. Residues: CAISVGTDFYEQYF.